This T cell receptor beta chain originates from a study of CD8+ T cells in alopecia areata (dated by TCRdb to the late 2010s). At the level of the whole study: Treated patients were enrolled in an open-label pilot trial of oral tofacitinib at 5 to 10 mg twice daily for moderate-to-severe alopecia areata. Patients received tofacitinib for 6 to 18 months and were then followed off drug for 6 months to check for delayed response and recurrence. The SALT score, which quantifies the percentage of affected scalp surface area, was used to measure disease severity in treated patients. Scalp clonality was compared among normal scalp (n=4), patchy alopecia areata scalp (n=8), and alopecia totalis/universalis scalp (n=8). In humans, TCRbeta sequencing was performed on scalp tissue and on sorted CD4+ and CD8+ peripheral blood T cells from healthy controls and from patients with patchy or totalis/universalis alopecia areata. RNA was obtained with the PAXgene miRNA kit for fixed scalp, the miRNeasy kit for PBMCs, and the RNeasy kit for mouse skin. Amplification of TCRbeta CDR3 regions was done by immunoSEQ multiplex PCR using 35 Vbeta forward primers and 13 Jbeta reverse primers. To study T cell clonal expansion in alopecia areata, the researchers applied high-throughput TCRbeta sequencing to both the C3H/HeJ mouse model and human patients. Patients on tofacitinib were biopsied at baseline and after 4 and 24 weeks of treatment, and several of the patients also had a later scalp biopsy. Broad study findings and their caveats: Lesional scalp, especially in alopecia totalis/universalis, showed higher clonality and more expanded CD8+ clones than normal scalp, suggesting antigenic drive. Because the treated cohort was small and had just a single nonresponder, larger studies are needed to establish links between baseline CD8+ expansion and response. Tofacitinib significantly decreased scalp clonality and the number of expanded CD8+ clones among the top 100 scalp clones. During tofacitinib treatment, many expanded lesional clones stuck around in both scalp and blood, and this persistence may partly explain why relapse happens after treatment is stopped. Scalp TCR repertoire analysis is complicated because resident alphabeta T cells in normal human skin are also sequenced, whereas mouse skin is dominated by gammadelta T cells. Compared with mice, TCR sequences shared between patients were less clear, possibly partly because of HLA diversity across the patient population.

The time point label for this specimen denotes: around 24 weeks on oral tofacitinib. Taken with the paper, the label for treatment or condition translates to: oral pan-JAK inhibitor, 5-10 mg twice daily. Lesional scalp punch biopsies and peripheral blood were collected from alopecia areata patients. PBMCs were isolated by density centrifugation and stained for CD3, CD4 and CD8, after which CD4+ and CD8+ T cells were sorted on a FACSAria. Libraries were constructed by the immunoSEQ multiplex PCR assay. RNA was extracted from all samples and reverse transcribed into cDNA as template for TCR sequencing. First-strand cDNA was synthesized with SuperScript III using a 2:1 mix of oligo-dT and random hexamers. A synthetic immune receptor repertoire was used to measure amplification bias, and any remaining bias was corrected computationally. On the study's bioinformatics: Raw reads were preprocessed to remove errors, and CDR3 was defined by IMGT conventions from the conserved cysteine to phenylalanine. To get clonality, Shannon entropy was normalized by log2 of the number of productive unique TCRs and the result was subtracted from 1. Whether scalp clones were CD4 or CD8 was inferred by matching scalp TCRbeta sequences against CD4 and CD8 repertoires sorted from blood. Entries here come from immuneACCESS through TCRdb and include only in-frame sequences with V and J called. Some clones fail to appear in such tables; in the studies checked, an unresolved V gene covers under half of the shortfall, and the cause of the remainder is unknown. Clone size and V and J calls were adopted from that table, with D and trimming inferred from the DNA. The sample yields about 88,000 clones; roughly 45% were counted once. Jointly, the top ten make up around 20% of the sample.

The CDR3 runs 14 amino acids, cysteine and phenylalanine included. Only the CDR3 DNA stays, 42 bases, in frame from base 1. Based on the germline V gene, the CDR1 and CDR2 sequences are SGHVS and FQNEAQ. V and J are truncated by 5 bases and 5 bases respectively, leaving an intervening sequence of 15 bases. A note on this clone: What antigen it recognizes has not been identified. No clone much larger than this one lies a single base away; base qualities are absent.

The sample consisted of CD8+ T cells sorted from blood, taken at week 24, from a patient treated with tofacitinib. The chain joins TRBV7-8 to TRBJ2-5; the D gene is not confidently resolved. The clonotype comes from a human donor with alopecia areata. The CDR3 protein sequence reads: CASSPWIVGETQYF. The sequenced DNA: TGTGCCAGCAGCCCCTGGATAGTTGGGGAGACCCAGTACTTC.